Listed here are 30 T cell receptor beta chains from one sample, sequenced in a study of blood T cells in healthy people across ages. The second PCR ran about 6 to 11 cycles with a sample-barcoded 5' primer and J-beta primers. Each CDR3 protein is one row after TCRdb ran MiXCR on the 5' RACE reads. The profile shows 450,000 to 700,000 distinct CDR3 sequences, 25% to 30% of them singletons. Sequencing was performed on blood. The receptors were gathered from a woman in her 70s in good health.

J is TRBJ2-7 and V is TRBV4-3; 7 bases fit TRBD2. With 1 base clipped from V and 3 bases from J, the junction kept 3 bases outside the gene matches. The CDR3 has 14 amino acids. Germline V gene sequence: CDR1 LGHNA, CDR2 YSLEER. CDR3: CASSQAGGRYEQYF. CDR3 DNA sequence: TGCGCCAGCAGCCAAGCGGGGGGACGCTACGAGCAGTACTTC.

There are a few counts of this clonotype. V and J are TRBV27 and TRBJ1-5; a possible D gene is TRBD1 (6 bases). The CDR3 length is 15 residues. V dropped 2 bases and J dropped 13 bases, with 21 bases sitting between them. The germline CDR1 and CDR2 sequences are MNHEY and SMNVEV (reference sequence). This CDR3 reads CASSLRPGASGNQHF. In DNA form, the CDR3 reads TGTGCCAGCAGTTTAAGGCCGGGGGCATCAGGGAATCAGCATTTT.

The chain joins TRBV7-9 to TRBJ1-5; 9 bases match TRBD1. J lost 6 bases, V lost 4 bases, and 7 bases had no gene match. The CDR3 contains 15 residues. Germline CDR1 reads SEHNR; CDR2 reads FQNEAQ (reference sequence). The CDR3 loop is CASSSQGAQGQPQHF. The CDR3 DNA sequence: TGTGCCAGCAGCTCACAGGGGGCTCAGGGTCAGCCCCAGCATTTT. The whole variable domain, filled in from reference TRBV7-9 and TRBJ1-5, reads DTGVSQNPRHKITKRGQNVTFRCDPISEHNRLYWYRQTLGQGPEFLTYFQNEAQLEKSRLLSDRFSAERPKGSFSTLEIQRTEQGDSAMYLCASSSQGAQGQPQHFGDGTRLSIL.

The table lists this clonotype with many counts. The chain recombines TRBV7-2 with TRBJ1-2; D is unclear. The CDR3 has 15 residues. V lost 0 bases, J lost 6 bases, and 14 bases lay in between. Germline V gene data show CDR1 as SGHTA and CDR2 as FQGNSA. This chain's CDR3 is CASSLASGSVDGYTF. The CDR3 DNA follows: TGTGCCAGCAGCTTAGCTTCGGGGTCCGTGGATGGCTACACCTTC. Together with reference TRBV7-2 and TRBJ1-2, the CDR3 gives the full variable domain: GAGVSQSPSNKVTEKGKDVELRCDPISGHTALYWYRQSLGQGLEFLIYFQGNSAPDKSGLPSDRFSAERTGGSVSTLTIQRTQQEDSAVYLCASSLASGSVDGYTFGSGTRLTVV.

This CDR3 is CASSEQVGSTQYF. The CDR3 bases are TGTGCCAGCAGTGAACAGGTTGGCTCGACCCAGTACTTC. The chain recombines TRBV6-4 with TRBJ2-5; tentative D call: TRBD1 (5 bases). The V gene's germline CDR1 is MRHNA and CDR2 SNTAGT. The CDR3 loop spans 13 amino acids. The germline V and J ends were trimmed by 3 bases and 7 bases, with 12 bases remaining between them.

The chain uses TRBV29-1 and TRBJ1-1; TRBD1 might be the D (5 bases). The CDR3 totals 11 residues. Germline lookup yields CDR1 SQVTM and CDR2 ANQGSEA. CDR3 in DNA: TGCCACGGTCGGGAGGGGACTGAAGCTTTCTTT. Translating gives CHGREGTEAFF.

This chain uses TRBV7-9 with TRBJ1-5; maybe TRBD1 (5 bases). Trimming left V 5 bases short and J 0 bases short, with 11 bases between. Germline V gene sequence: CDR1 SEHNR, CDR2 FQNEAQ (reference sequence). The CDR3 has 15 residues. The CDR3 is CASSPFRDSNQPQHF. The CDR3 DNA is TGTGCCAGCAGCCCCTTCAGGGATAGCAATCAGCCCCAGCATTTT.

This clonotype was seen more than once but under ten times. CDR3 in amino acids: CSAILDYPRTDTQYF. The CDR3 region has the DNA TGCAGTGCTATCCTGGACTATCCTCGCACAGATACGCAGTATTTT. The chain combines TRBV20-1 with TRBJ2-3, with TRBD2 as a possible D gene (6 bases). This CDR3 has 15 amino acids. The V and J ends lost 4 bases and 1 base respectively, with 15 bases between them. Germline CDR1 reads DFQATT; CDR2 reads SNEGSKA (reference sequence).

This clonotype has only a few counts. The chain has TRBV6-2 or TRBV6-3 and TRBJ1-1, with unresolved D. The CDR3 is made up of 14 amino acids. Per the germline V gene, CDR1 is MNHEY and CDR2 is SVGEGT. V shed 4 bases and J shed 0 bases, with 9 bases lying between them. CDR3 protein: CASSCVQMNTEAFF. The CDR3 nucleotides read TGTGCCAGCAGTTGCGTACAGATGAACACTGAAGCTTTCTTT.

This clonotype appeared a few times. This sequence joins TRBV12-3 or TRBV12-4 and TRBJ2-3, with 8 nucleotides matching TRBD2. The CDR3 loop spans 14 amino acids. Germline trimming cut 7 bases from V and 2 bases from J; bases unmatched to any gene: 5. In DNA, the CDR3 is TGTGCCAGCACTCGGGGACTAGACACAGATACGCAGTATTTT. Its protein is CASTRGLDTDTQYF.

In its sample, this clonotype was seen a few times. This rearrangement joins TRBV20-1 to TRBJ2-5; the D is unclear. With the DNA end fitting TRBJ2-1 better, the J assignment may be wrong. This CDR3 spans 11 amino acids. Germline CDR1 reads DFQATT; CDR2 reads SNEGSKA (reference sequence). CDR3 protein: CSARGVDGQFF. CDR3 sequence (DNA): TGCAGTGCTAGAGGTGTGGATGGGCAGTTCTTC.

This clonotype was detected a few times. The V call is TRBV5-4, the J call TRBJ2-7, with 10 bases that match TRBD2. Germline CDR1 is SGHNT and CDR2 is YYREEE (reference sequence). The CDR3 is 15 amino acids. The J segment lost 0 bases and the V segment lost 4 bases, leaving 4 bases of the junction unmatched. For the CDR3, the DNA is TGTGCCAGCAGCGCAGCGGGGGGGAGCTCCTACGAGCAGTACTTC. As protein: CASSAAGGSSYEQYF.

This clonotype was seen more than once but under ten times. CDR3 sequence reads: CASSIRDTQHF. The CDR3 DNA reads as TGTGCCAGCAGTATACGGGATACGCAGCATTTT. The chain couples TRBV12-3 or TRBV12-4 to TRBJ2-3; D is ambiguous. The J call may not be correct, given that the DNA end is closer to TRBJ1-5. This CDR3 is 11 amino acids long.

This rearrangement joins TRBV29-1 to TRBJ2-1, with 8 nucleotides matching TRBD1. The germline V gene has CDR1 SQVTM and CDR2 ANQGSEA. V shed 7 bases and J 13 bases; nucleotides not matched to a gene: 12. The CDR3 spans 12 residues. Written as DNA, the CDR3 is TGCAGCGCACCAATAACTGGACAGGGCCAGTTCTTC. It codes for CSAPITGQGQFF.

For this clonotype: Since no conserved phenylalanine or tryptophan closes the CDR3, a read error is the likely cause. No DNA is shown, since the ends of the CDR3 on it are uncertain; the CDR3 is the one TCRdb lists. The chain uses TRBV10-3 and TRBJ2-1; TRBD1, as called in the table, went unchecked against the DNA. The CDR3 length equals 16 residues, ends included. Germline lookup yields CDR1 ENHRY and CDR2 SYGVKD. The CDR3 region is CAISSGGSSSRNEQFS.

The chain links TRBV12-3 or TRBV12-4 to TRBJ2-5; no clear D. This CDR3 is built from 13 residues. The V and J ends lost 7 bases and 2 bases respectively, with 11 bases between them. The CDR3 reads CASTSRVQETQYF. The CDR3 coding sequence is TGTGCCAGCACCTCTAGGGTTCAAGAGACCCAGTACTTC.

The CDR3 is CASSPRTASYEQYF. CDR3 DNA sequence: TGCGCCAGCAGCCCCCGGACAGCCTCCTACGAGCAGTACTTC. J is TRBJ2-7 and V is TRBV4-3, with TRBD1 as a possible D gene (6 bases). V was clipped by 4 bases and J by 0 bases, with 10 bases between them. Germline-derived CDR1 and CDR2 are LGHNA and YSLEER. CDR3 size: 14 residues.

This chain connects TRBV5-5 to TRBJ2-7; possible D gene TRBD2, 5 bases. The CDR3 is 12 residues long. V was pared by 0 bases and J by 4 bases, with 5 bases between. Germline CDR1 reads SGHKS; CDR2 reads YYEKEE (reference sequence). The CDR3 DNA sequence: TGTGCCAGCAGCTTGGGGGAGTACGAGCAGTACTTC. Its translation is CASSLGEYEQYF.

This clonotype was recorded a few times. This chain links TRBV20-1 with TRBJ2-1; tentatively, D is TRBD2 (6 bases). The CDR3 is 16 residues long. Germline V gives CDR1 DFQATT, CDR2 SNEGSKA (reference sequence). Between the trimmed V and J ends, which lost 3 bases and 2 bases, there was a span of 17 bases. In nucleotides, the CDR3 is TGCAGTGCTAGGGTATCCGGGGGAACCCCCTACAATGAGCAGTTCTTC. Protein sequence: CSARVSGGTPYNEQFF.

The table lists this clonotype with a few counts. The V call is TRBV2, the J call TRBJ2-3, with 8 bases lining up with TRBD2. V gave up 7 bases and J gave up 5 bases; unmatched junction bases: 8. The V gene's germline CDR1 is SNHLY and CDR2 FYNNEI. The CDR3 has 14 amino acids. The CDR3 spells CASTLRGVRDTQYF. CDR3 in DNA: TGTGCCAGCACATTGCGGGGGGTGAGAGATACGCAGTATTTT.

The chain is built from TRBV6-1 and TRBJ2-5; D uncertain. Trimming cost V 4 bases and J 0 bases, with 6 bases left between them. The germline V gene has CDR1 MNHNS and CDR2 SASEGT. The CDR3 is made up of 13 amino acids. The DNA of the CDR3 is TGTGCCAGCAGTGCCGTGGACCAAGAGACCCAGTACTTC. It encodes CASSAVDQETQYF.

This clonotype has a count of ten or more. The CDR3 bases are TGCAGCGTTGACTCTCCGACCCAAGAGACCCAGTACTTC. It translates to CSVDSPTQETQYF. The J gene is TRBJ2-5, the V gene TRBV29-1; D is ambiguous. The CDR3 has 13 residues. Trimming left V 3 bases short and J 1 base short, with 9 bases between. Germline CDR1 and CDR2: SQVTM and ANQGSEA.

The rearrangement links TRBV10-3 to TRBJ1-6; 12 bases fit TRBD1. CDR1 and CDR2 from the germline V gene are ENHRY and SYGVKD. This CDR3 has 18 amino acids. Unmatched junction bases numbered 7, after V lost 4 bases and J lost 3 bases. The CDR3 here is CAISVSGTGGNYNSPLHF. CDR3 DNA sequence: TGTGCCATCAGTGTCTCCGGGACAGGGGGCAACTATAATTCACCCCTCCACTTT.

The V and J genes are TRBV6-2 or TRBV6-3 and TRBJ1-2; TRBD1 might be the D (5 bases). The ends were cut back, 1 base at V and 2 bases at J, with 8 bases in the middle. Germline V gives CDR1 MNHEY, CDR2 SVGEGT. This CDR3 contains 14 residues. The CDR3 region is CASSYLDTNYGYTF. DNA for the CDR3: TGTGCCAGCAGTTACTTGGACACCAACTATGGCTACACCTTC.

In DNA, the CDR3 is TGTGCCAGCAGCTTCACTAGCGGGGGGAACACAGATACGCAGTATTTT. Amino acids: CASSFTSGGNTDTQYF. The V and J genes are TRBV5-6 and TRBJ2-3; 12 positions match TRBD2. V gave up 2 bases and J gave up 2 bases; unmatched junction bases: 3. CDR3 size: 16 residues. Germline V CDR1 and CDR2: SGHDT, YYEEEE.

The chain uses TRBV20-1 and TRBJ2-1, with TRBD2 matching 10 bases. Germline-derived CDR1 and CDR2 are DFQATT and SNEGSKA (reference sequence). V was clipped by 5 bases and J by 5 bases; unmatched bases: 6. This CDR3 region has 14 residues. In DNA, the CDR3 is TGCAGTGCTTTTAGCGGGGGGCCGAACAATGAGCAGTTCTTC. It codes for CSAFSGGPNNEQFF.

The chain carries TRBV20-1 and TRBJ1-1; possible D gene TRBD1, 6 bases. This CDR3 contains 13 residues. Trimming took off 1 base at V and 5 bases at J, with 11 bases between the two ends. Germline V gene sequence: CDR1 DFQATT, CDR2 SNEGSKA (reference sequence). CDR3 bases: TGCAGTGCTAGAGCCGCCACAGGGACTGAAGCTTTCTTT. It is translated as CSARAATGTEAFF.

The chain recombines TRBV3-1 with TRBJ1-3; D is unresolved. V lost 5 bases and J lost 6, with 14 bases in between. The CDR3 runs 14 residues. Germline-derived CDR1 and CDR2 are LGHDT and YNNKEL (reference sequence). CDR3 in DNA: TGTGCCAGCAGCATTCGGGGTCCGATAAACACCATATATTTT. Protein: CASSIRGPINTIYF. Filled out from reference TRBV3-1 and TRBJ1-3, the complete variable domain reads DTAVSQTPKYLVTQMGNDKSIKCEQNLGHDTMYWYKQDSKKFLKIMFSYNNKELIINETVPNRFSPKSPDKAHLNLHINSLELGDSAVYFCASSIRGPINTIYFGEGSWLTVV.

This chain uses TRBV6-1 with TRBJ1-5; a weak D match, TRBD1 (5 bases). The CDR3 loop spans 13 amino acids. V lost 6 bases, J lost 8 bases, and 14 bases lay in between. Germline CDR1 is MNHNS and CDR2 is SASEGT. In DNA form, the CDR3 reads TGTGCCAGCAGCGCACAGGTCCGGGAGCCCCAGCATTTT. Protein product: CASSAQVREPQHF.

CDR3 DNA sequence: TGTGCCAGCAGCTTAGGCCCGAGCTCGGTATCACCCCTCCACTTT. It is translated as CASSLGPSSVSPLHF. This sequence joins TRBV7-8 and TRBJ1-6; D is ambiguous. The CDR3 sequence is 15 residues long. V lost 1 base and J 10 bases, leaving 14 bases between the germline ends. Germline values: CDR1 SGHVS, CDR2 FQNEAQ.